This TCR beta chain was profiled in a study of breast tumors, draining lymph nodes, adjacent tissues. Study-level points and caveats: Compared with lymph nodes, tumors were less diverse; compared with nontumor tissue, more. That most tumor T cells come from lymph nodes remained unproven.

This CDR3 is built from 13 residues. Trimming left V 1 base short and J 9 bases short, with 7 bases between. Germline V gene lookup returns CDR1 SNHLY and CDR2 FYNNEI. This clonotype has only a few counts. What it recognizes is unknown. TCRdb reprocessed the multiplex PCR reads via MiXCR and lists one record per CDR3 protein. The sample holds 15,000 to 20,000 distinct CDR3 sequences; just under 45% are singletons and the top ten take about an eighth. The source material was tumor-adjacent breast tissue. The receptor was isolated from a female donor with breast cancer. Some clones in this sample may be carry-over from other donors' samples. The V gene is TRBV2, the J gene TRBJ1-6; D uncertain. The CDR3 here is CASSEEGSSPLHF. For the CDR3, the DNA is TGTGCCAGCAGTGAAGAGGGTAGTTCACCCCTCCACTTT.